The present T cell receptor (beta chain) was sequenced within a study of blood T cell repertoires in COVID-19. Overall study: COVID-19 samples collected from the United States, Italy and Spain covered acute and convalescent phases. PBMCs, B-cell-depleted T cells, or T cells provided the cDNA or gDNA that made up the material.

This CDR3 is built from 13 residues. Trimming removed 1 base at V and 7 bases at J, with 7 bases between. From germline, CDR1 is SGHDN and CDR2 FVKESK. As originally analysed: Reference gene primer amplification gave estimated nucleated cell counts. Sequencing used immunoSEQ multiplex PCR; TCRdb keeps in-frame clones, though not all of them. That table supplies the V and J calls and clone size; D and trimming were determined from the DNA. The profile shows about 290,000 clones, around four fifths of them singletons. This rearrangement joins TRBV14 to TRBJ2-2; D call uncertain. Sequencing was carried out using peripheral blood. The sequence was obtained from a woman in her forties or fifties with active or convalescent COVID-19. The CDR3 protein is CASSQVLNGELFF. In nucleotides, the CDR3 is TGTGCCAGCAGCCAAGTCTTAAACGGGGAGCTGTTTTTT.